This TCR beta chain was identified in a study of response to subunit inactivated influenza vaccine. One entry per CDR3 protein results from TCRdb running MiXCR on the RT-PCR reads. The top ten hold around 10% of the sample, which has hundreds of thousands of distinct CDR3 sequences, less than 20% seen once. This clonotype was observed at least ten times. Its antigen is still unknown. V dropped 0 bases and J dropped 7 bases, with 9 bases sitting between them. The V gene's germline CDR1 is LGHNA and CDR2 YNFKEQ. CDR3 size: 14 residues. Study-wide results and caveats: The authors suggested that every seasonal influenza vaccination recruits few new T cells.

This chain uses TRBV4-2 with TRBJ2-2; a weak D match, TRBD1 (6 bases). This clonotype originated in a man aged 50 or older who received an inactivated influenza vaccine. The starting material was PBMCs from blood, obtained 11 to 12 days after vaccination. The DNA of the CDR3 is TGTGCCAGCAGCCAAGACTCAGGGGTCGGGGAGCTGTTTTTT. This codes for CASSQDSGVGELFF.